This TCR beta chain comes out of a study of cytomegalovirus exposure and HLA in healthy donors. Study observations and caveats: With later analysis, a missense DCLRE1C variant became linked to TCR beta V- and J-gene trimming. Associated with HLA alleles at 0.05 false discovery rate in a later analysis were over 15,000 TCR beta sequences.

With respect to this clone: What it recognizes is unknown.

The PCR contained 60 Vbeta and 13 Jbeta primers. The assay was immunoSEQ multiplex PCR, and TCRdb's table has in-frame clones only and misses some. The sample has tens of thousands of clones; the top ten hold less than 2%. Trimming pared 6 bases from V and 1 base from J, leaving 18 bases between. This CDR3 comprises 16 residues. The germline CDR1 and CDR2 sequences are LNHDA and SQIVND (reference sequence). Likely unrecorded immune exposures existed in these nominally healthy donors. Specimen: PBMCs. This chain connects TRBV19 to TRBJ2-5; D is perhaps TRBD1 (6 bases). This clonotype was sampled from a woman between 25 and 40 years old in good health and CMV-seronegative. CDR3 residues: CASSPQRTVLQETQYF. DNA for the CDR3: TGTGCCAGTAGCCCACAAAGGACAGTCCTCCAAGAGACCCAGTACTTC.